The 8 T cell receptor beta chains reported below all come from one sample, sequenced in a study of T cells in Graves' hyperthyroidism and ophthalmopathy. From RNA transcripts, TCR beta CDR3 regions were amplified. RT-PCR in the first round (using the HTBI primer set) targeted the TCR CDR3. TCRdb re-called the multiplex PCR reads with MiXCR, one entry per CDR3 protein. This table has some 580,000 distinct CDR3 sequences, roughly a sixth appearing once. The material sequenced was blood. All receptors come from a woman in her thirties or forties with Graves' ophthalmopathy.

This chain joins TRBV15 and TRBJ2-5; 8 bases match TRBD1. This CDR3 is 15 amino acids long. The germline CDR1 and CDR2 sequences are LNHNV and YYDKDF (reference sequence). Unmatched junction bases numbered 6, after V lost 1 base and J lost 5 bases. The CDR3 DNA sequence: TGTGCCACCAGCAGAGTGCAGGGGGCATATGAGACCCAGTACTTC. Protein: CATSRVQGAYETQYF. Drawing the rest from reference TRBV15 and TRBJ2-5, the complete variable domain is DAMVIQNPRYQVTQFGKPVTLSCSQTLNHNVMYWYQQKSSQAPKLLFHYYDKDFNNEADTPDNFQSRRPNTSFCFLDIRSPGLGDTAMYLCATSRVQGAYETQYFGPGTRLLVL.

This clonotype was seen more than once but under ten times. A read error may explain this, as a much larger clone is one base away. This chain uses TRBV20-1 with TRBJ2-7; TRBD2 might be the D (6 bases). The CDR3 consists of 12 residues. The germline CDR1 and CDR2 sequences are DFQATT and SNEGSKA (reference sequence). The V gene lost 0 bases and the J gene lost 5 bases, with 8 bases spanning the gap. CDR3 residues: CSARDRRDEQYF. The CDR3, as DNA: TGCAGTGCTAGAGATCGGAGGGACGAGCAGTACTTC.

The chain recombines TRBV7-9 with TRBJ1-1, with D possibly being TRBD1 (5 bases). V lost 5 bases and J lost 8, with 12 bases in between. There are 12 residues in the CDR3. Germline lookup yields CDR1 SEHNR and CDR2 FQNEAQ (reference sequence). DNA of the CDR3: TGTGCCAGCAGCCCCGGCCGGGACGAAGCTTTCTTT. Translated, it gives CASSPGRDEAFF.

There are many counts of this clonotype. This rearrangement joins TRBV6-1 to TRBJ1-5; unclear D gene. The V gene's germline CDR1 is MNHNS and CDR2 SASEGT. Trimming cost V 8 bases and J 6 bases, with 14 bases left between them. This CDR3 is 13 amino acids long. The CDR3 region has the DNA TGTGCCAGCTCCACGGGCGACGGTCAGCCCCAGCATTTT. Translation gives CASSTGDGQPQHF.

This chain connects TRBV7-6 to TRBJ2-5; D not certain. Germline lookup yields CDR1 SGHVS and CDR2 FNYEAQ. The V gene lost 3 bases and the J gene lost 5 bases, with 10 bases spanning the gap. The CDR3 sequence is 13 residues long. CDR3 region: CASSLEFRETQYF. CDR3 in DNA: TGTGCCAGCAGCTTGGAATTCCGCGAGACCCAGTACTTC.

This clonotype showed up just a few times. This chain uses TRBV7-8 with TRBJ2-5, with TRBD1 as a possible D gene (5 bases). Germline loops: CDR1 SGHVS, CDR2 FQNEAQ. This CDR3 region has 17 residues. V dropped 1 base and J dropped 3 bases, with 18 bases sitting between them. Here the CDR3 reads CASSLDSVGLGKETQYF. The CDR3 DNA is TGTGCCAGCAGCTTAGACTCGGTGGGGCTTGGGAAAGAGACCCAGTACTTC.

Details on this clonotype: A read error may explain this, as a much larger clone is one base away. This CDR3 is missing its conserved last phenylalanine or tryptophan, likely due to a read error. The CDR3 reads CASSPRGRGPSYEQYL. CDR3 nucleotide sequence: TGTGCCAGCAGCCCAAGGGGTAGGGGCCCATCCTACGAGCAGTACCTC. The chain joins TRBV12-3 or TRBV12-4 to TRBJ2-7; D is possibly TRBD1 (5 bases). The V and J ends lost 6 bases and 1 base respectively, with 19 bases between them. The CDR3 sequence is 16 residues long.

The chain uses TRBV6-5 and TRBJ2-5; 11 nucleotides match TRBD2. Germline CDR1 is MNHEY and CDR2 is SVGAGI. The length of the CDR3 is 17 residues. After removal of 0 bases from V and 1 base from J, the junction contained 4 bases not matched to a gene. CDR3 nucleotides: TGTGCCAGCAGTTACTCATCTAGCGGGGGGTTCCAAGAGACCCAGTACTTC. This sequence encodes CASSYSSSGGFQETQYF.